This TCR beta chain derives from a study of T cell clones after liver transplantation (dated by TCRdb to the late 2010s). Regarding the study in general: The samples were obtained from ITN030ST, a randomized trial that attempted immunosuppression withdrawal within 2 years after liver transplantation. Donor-reactive T cell clones were identified by TCRbeta sequencing following a pre-transplant mixed lymphocyte reaction and were subsequently tracked in post-transplant blood. As an antigen-independent comparator for the donor-reactive sequences, third party-reactive TCRbeta sequences from pre-transplant MLRs were identified as well. Three of the eight recipients were HCV-positive; the others were transplanted for non-autoimmune, non-viral indications. Until randomization at 12-24 months post-transplant, subjects were given standard immunosuppression, with no induction therapy. To count as tolerant, a recipient had to stay completely off immunosuppression for at least one year without liver enzymes climbing beyond twice the upper limit of normal. Blood samples were collected pre-transplant, then pre-randomization ahead of withdrawal, and finally post-randomization once withdrawal had either been completed or failed. Of the 8 liver transplant recipients making up the studied cohort, 3 were classified as tolerant and 5 as non-tolerant.

Frozen genomic DNA underwent high-throughput TCRbeta CDR3 sequencing by immunoSEQ, including PCR amplification, mapping, bias correction and internal controls. The published analysis was carried out like this. Productive rearrangements were kept, and unique TCRbeta sequences were defined by CDR3 nucleotide sequence plus V and J gene. Donor-reactive sequences required at least 5-fold expansion in CFSE-low cells versus unstimulated pre-transplant cells and at least 0.01% frequency. Per-subject minimum frequency thresholds, based on the lowest-template unstimulated sample, ensured at least 90% detection power. Repertoire turnover was measured by Jensen-Shannon divergence between the top 1000 TCRbeta sequences post- and pre-transplant. Changes in detection of donor-reactive sequences were tested with two-sided Fisher's exact tests. Drawn from immuneACCESS, this table holds only the in-frame rearrangements with V and J called that TCRdb kept. Clones are partly lost; checked studies trace under half to an unresolved V gene and leave the rest unexplained. V and J calls and clone size follow that table, whereas D and trimming were derived from the DNA. This sample comprises 65,000 to 85,000 clones, under 90% of them detected only once. Approximately 2.1% of the sample lies in the top ten.

The CDR3 starts with the cysteine, ends with the phenylalanine, and has 15 residues. The read is trimmed to its CDR3 DNA, 45 bases read in frame from base 1. A distance of 18 bases separates the germline ends of V and J, which lose 5 bases and 3 bases respectively. CDR1 and CDR2 are drawn from the germline V gene (reference sequence): SGHKS, YYEKEE. Notes on this clone: The antigen it binds to is not known. Per-nucleotide qualities are absent, and no much larger clonotype sits a single base away.

Thawed unstimulated PBMCs were stained for CD3, CD4 and CD8 and FACS-sorted into CD3+CD4+ and CD3+CD8+ populations. All 8 studied subjects were randomized to withdrawal of immunosuppression. The Qiagen DNeasy Blood and Tissue Kit was used for isolation of genomic DNA. Points the paper makes about the study in general: In most of the 8 subjects, regardless of tolerance or HCV status, circulating donor-reactive CD4 TCRbeta sequences dropped significantly post-transplant. Because allograft tissue specimens were not available, migration of donor-reactive T cells into the graft, rather than deletion, may have occurred. The decline in donor-reactive sequences exceeded the decline in third party-reactive sequences, suggesting partial antigen-specific deletion that was unrelated to withdrawal success. The conclusions were considered preliminary, being limited by small, heterogeneous patient numbers and non-standardized post-transplant time points. When repertoire turnover was accounted for, significantly reduced detection of donor-reactive sequences was found in 7 of 8 subjects for CD4 and in 8 of 8 subjects for CD8. Low numbers of available donor cells limited the measurable donor-reactive repertoire in a couple of subjects.

The sequences come from CD4+ T cells from blood, collected about 50 months after liver transplant. The receptor was derived from a human patient who received a liver transplant. After a transplant, some of the T cells may come from the graft donor. The sequence is built from TRBV5-5 and TRBJ2-7; TRBD2 is perhaps the D gene, given 5 matching bases. The CDR3: CASREDGSLGYEQYF. The DNA sequence is given as TGTGCCAGCAGGGAGGACGGTTCCTTAGGCTACGAGCAGTACTTC.